The 16 T cell receptor beta chains listed next were all sequenced from one sample in a study of blood T cell repertoires in COVID-19. The protocol was immunoSEQ multiplex PCR, while the TCRdb copy is restricted to in-frame clones and leaves out a portion. The sample consists of some 50,000 clones, 80% to 90% of them appearing once. Sequencing input: peripheral blood. The receptors were gathered from a human donor in a cohort sampled during active COVID-19.

J is TRBJ2-7 and V is TRBV5-1; D unclear. The CDR3 totals 11 residues. CDR1 SGHRS and CDR2 YFSETQ come from the germline V gene. The germline V and J ends were trimmed by 0 bases and 5 bases, with 3 bases remaining between them. In DNA, the CDR3 is TGCGCCAGCAGCTTGGACAACGAGCAGTACTTC. Its protein product is CASSLDNEQYF.

The chain joins TRBV4-1 to TRBJ2-1; 7 nucleotides agree with TRBD1. Germline assignment: CDR1 MGHRA and CDR2 YSYEKL. Trimming took 4 bases from V and 9 from J; bases not matched to a gene: 9. The CDR3 covers 14 residues. The CDR3 here is CASSRPGQSSEQFF. DNA for the CDR3: TGCGCCAGCAGCCGTCCGGGACAGTCCAGTGAGCAGTTCTTC.

The gene calls are TRBV3-1 (or the pseudogene TRBV3-2) and TRBJ2-7; 11 bases line up with TRBD2. V lost 5 bases to trimming and J lost 4 bases; unmatched junction nucleotides: 7. Per the germline V gene, CDR1 is LGHDT and CDR2 is YNNKEL (reference sequence). The CDR3 runs to 15 residues. CDR3: CASSSGTSGAYEQYF. CDR3 DNA: TGTGCCAGCAGCTCCGGGACTAGCGGAGCGTACGAGCAGTACTTC.

The chain carries TRBV6-5 and TRBJ2-5, with 7 positions matching TRBD2. The germline CDR1 and CDR2 sequences are MNHEY and SVGAGI. This CDR3 is built from 15 residues. After removal of 7 bases from V and 1 base from J, the junction contained 9 bases not matched to a gene. CDR3: CASTLYGGGQETQYF. The DNA for the CDR3 is TGTGCCAGCACCCTGTATGGGGGGGGCCAAGAGACCCAGTACTTC.

This clone has more than one count but fewer than ten. The V call is TRBV30, the J call TRBJ1-5, with a weak D call TRBD1 (6 bases). Germline V gene data show CDR1 as GTSNPN and CDR2 as SVGIG (reference sequence). This CDR3 spans 14 amino acids. The CDR3 reads CAFGGRGGNQPQHF. The CDR3, as DNA: TGTGCATTCGGGGGGCGGGGTGGCAATCAGCCCCAGCATTTT.

This chain uses TRBV5-1 with TRBJ1-4; unclear D gene. Germline V gene data show CDR1 as SGHRS and CDR2 as YFSETQ. This CDR3 contains 12 residues. Trimming pared 5 bases from V and 8 bases from J, leaving 10 bases between. CDR3 region: CASRAGNEKLFF. The CDR3 coding sequence is TGCGCCAGCAGAGCCGGGAACGAAAAACTGTTTTTT.

The count of this clone is one. This rearrangement joins TRBV5-1 to TRBJ2-3; D remains unclear. The CDR3 is made up of 16 amino acids. Per germline, CDR1 SGHRS and CDR2 YFSETQ. Trimming took 0 bases from V and 1 from J, leaving 12 bases between them. As DNA, the CDR3 is TGCGCCAGCAGCTTGGGAGTGCATATTGGCACAGATACGCAGTATTTT. This codes for CASSLGVHIGTDTQYF.

CDR3 loop: CASSQGGLAGPDTQYF. The DNA of the CDR3 is TGTGCCAGCAGCCAAGGGGGACTAGCGGGCCCAGATACGCAGTATTTT. This sequence joins TRBV27 and TRBJ2-3; TRBD2 agrees at 12 bases. The CDR3 extends over 16 amino acids. The trim removed 6 bases at V and 4 bases at J, leaving 8 bases unmatched. Germline CDR1 and CDR2: MNHEY and SMNVEV (reference sequence).

The chain employs TRBV3-1 (or the pseudogene TRBV3-2) and TRBJ2-2; TRBD1 aligns across 7 bases. In germline, CDR1 is LGHDT, CDR2 YNNKEL (reference sequence). V dropped 1 base and J dropped 4; count of bases not matched to a gene: 3. The CDR3 length is 15 residues. This chain's CDR3 is CASSQGAGGTGELFF. In DNA, the CDR3 is TGTGCCAGCAGCCAAGGGGCAGGGGGCACCGGGGAGCTGTTTTTT.

The chain joins TRBV4-1 to TRBJ1-5, with TRBD1 matching 8 bases. Germline CDR1 MGHRA, CDR2 YSYEKL. This CDR3 has 16 residues. The ends lost 0 bases at V and 6 bases at J; junction bases unmatched: 7. The CDR3 is CASSQDPGQGSQPQHF. The CDR3, as DNA: TGCGCCAGCAGCCAAGATCCCGGACAGGGAAGTCAGCCCCAGCATTTT.

The sample holds one count of this clone. The J gene is TRBJ2-1, the V gene TRBV10-1, with D perhaps matching TRBD2 (7 bases). Germline V lookup: CDR1 WNHNN, CDR2 SYGVQD (reference sequence). V shed 3 bases and J shed 5 bases, with 20 bases lying between them. This CDR3 spans 17 amino acids. The CDR3 region has the DNA TGCGCCAGCAGTGAACAACGAAGGGGGGGCACGGACAATGAGCAGTTCTTC. Translation: CASSEQRRGGTDNEQFF.

The chain links TRBV10-3 to TRBJ2-1; TRBD2 agrees at 8 bases. V lost 11 bases and J lost 9; bases outside the gene matches: 15. The CDR3 runs 14 residues. Germline lookup yields CDR1 ENHRY and CDR2 SYGVKD. CDR3 sequence (DNA): TGTGCCTTCGGGGTCGGGACTAGATTTGGTGAGCAGTTCTTC. Protein: CAFGVGTRFGEQFF.

J is TRBJ2-1 and V is TRBV3-1 (or the pseudogene TRBV3-2), with 8 bases matching TRBD2. The CDR3 has 13 amino acids. The V gene's germline CDR1 is LGHDT and CDR2 YNNKEL (reference sequence). Losses at the gene ends were 5 bases for V and 4 bases for J; bases not matched to a gene: 1. CDR3 nucleotide sequence: TGTGCCAGCAGCGGGACTAGGTACAATGAGCAGTTCTTC. This codes for CASSGTRYNEQFF.

This sequence joins TRBV5-6 and TRBJ1-5, with 8 bases identical to TRBD1. Germline assignment: CDR1 SGHDT and CDR2 YYEEEE. Losses at the gene ends were 0 bases for V and 7 bases for J; bases not matched to a gene: 6. The CDR3 consists of 15 residues. CDR3 loop: CASSLGQGANQPQHF. In DNA form, the CDR3 reads TGTGCCAGCAGCTTGGGGCAGGGGGCGAACCAGCCCCAGCATTTT.

The rearrangement joins TRBV6-2 or TRBV6-3 to TRBJ2-2; D not certain. The CDR3 has 13 amino acids. From germline, CDR1 is MNHEY and CDR2 SVGEGT. Trimming pared 5 bases from V and 9 bases from J, leaving 13 bases between. The CDR3: CASSQVGHWELFF. Written as DNA, the CDR3 is TGTGCCAGCAGTCAGGTTGGGCATTGGGAGCTGTTTTTT.

In regard to this clone: Other nucleotide sequences from this sample produce the same CDR3. The rearrangement joins TRBV24-1 to TRBJ1-5, with D hard to call. Deletions cut 4 bases from V and 4 bases from J, with 4 bases between. The CDR3 sequence is 12 residues long. Germline values: CDR1 KGHDR, CDR2 SFDVKD. CDR3 amino acids: CATSDSNQPQHF. CDR3 DNA sequence: TGTGCCACCAGTGACTCTAATCAGCCCCAGCATTTT.